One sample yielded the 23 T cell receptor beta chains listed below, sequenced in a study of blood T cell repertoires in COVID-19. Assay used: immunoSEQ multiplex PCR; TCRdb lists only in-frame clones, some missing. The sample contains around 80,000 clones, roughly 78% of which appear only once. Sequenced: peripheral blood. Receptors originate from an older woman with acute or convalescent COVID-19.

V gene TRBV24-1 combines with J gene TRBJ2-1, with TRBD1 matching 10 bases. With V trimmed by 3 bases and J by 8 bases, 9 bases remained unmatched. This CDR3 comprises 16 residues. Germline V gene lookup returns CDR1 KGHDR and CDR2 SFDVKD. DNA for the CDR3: TGTGCCACCAGTGATACCCGGGACAGGGGTTGGGATGAGCAGTTCTTC. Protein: CATSDTRDRGWDEQFF.

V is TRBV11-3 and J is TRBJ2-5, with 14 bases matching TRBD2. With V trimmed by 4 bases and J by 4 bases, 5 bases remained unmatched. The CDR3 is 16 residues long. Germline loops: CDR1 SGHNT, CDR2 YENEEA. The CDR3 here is CASSSGTSGGAETQYF. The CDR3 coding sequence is TGTGCCAGCAGCTCAGGGACTAGCGGGGGTGCAGAGACCCAGTACTTC.

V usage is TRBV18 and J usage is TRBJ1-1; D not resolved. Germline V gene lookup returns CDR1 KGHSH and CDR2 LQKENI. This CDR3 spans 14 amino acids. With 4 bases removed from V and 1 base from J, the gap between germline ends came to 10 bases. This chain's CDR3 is CASSRGTGNTEAFF. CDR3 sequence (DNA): TGTGCCAGCTCACGCGGAACGGGGAACACTGAAGCTTTCTTT.

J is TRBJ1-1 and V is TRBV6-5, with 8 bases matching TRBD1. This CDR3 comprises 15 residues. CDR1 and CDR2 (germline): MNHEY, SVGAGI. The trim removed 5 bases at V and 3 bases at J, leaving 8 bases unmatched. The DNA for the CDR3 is TGTGCCAGCAGTCTTACAGGGGGAGGGGACACTGAAGCTTTCTTT. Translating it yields CASSLTGGGDTEAFF.

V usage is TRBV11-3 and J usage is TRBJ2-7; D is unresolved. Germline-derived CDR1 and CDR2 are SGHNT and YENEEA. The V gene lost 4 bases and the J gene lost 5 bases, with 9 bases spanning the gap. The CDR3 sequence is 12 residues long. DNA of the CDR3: TGTGCCAGCAGCTATGGCGGCGACGAGCAGTACTTC. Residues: CASSYGGDEQYF. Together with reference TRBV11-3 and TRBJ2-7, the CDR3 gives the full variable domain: EAGVVQSPRYKIIEKKQPVAFWCNPISGHNTLYWYLQNLGQGPELLIRYENEEAVDDSQLPKDRFSAERLKGVDSTLKIQPAELGDSAVYLCASSYGGDEQYFGPGTRLTVT.

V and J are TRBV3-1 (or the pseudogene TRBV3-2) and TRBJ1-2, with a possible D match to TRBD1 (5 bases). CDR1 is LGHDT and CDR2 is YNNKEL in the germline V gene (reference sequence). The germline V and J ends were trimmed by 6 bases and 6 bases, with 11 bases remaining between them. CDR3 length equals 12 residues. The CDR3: CASRQGYNGYTF. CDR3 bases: TGTGCCAGCAGGCAGGGATATAATGGCTACACCTTC.

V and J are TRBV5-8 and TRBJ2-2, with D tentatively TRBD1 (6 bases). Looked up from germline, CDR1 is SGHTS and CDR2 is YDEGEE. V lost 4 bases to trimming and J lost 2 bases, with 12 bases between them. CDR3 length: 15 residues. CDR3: CASSTGTINTGELFF. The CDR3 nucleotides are TGTGCCAGCAGCACCGGGACAATCAACACCGGGGAGCTGTTTTTT.

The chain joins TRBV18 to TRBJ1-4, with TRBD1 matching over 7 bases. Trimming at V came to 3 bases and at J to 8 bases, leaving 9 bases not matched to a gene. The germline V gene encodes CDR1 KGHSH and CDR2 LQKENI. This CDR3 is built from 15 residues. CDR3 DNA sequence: TGTGCCAGCTCACCCCAGACAGGGAAAATCGAAAAACTGTTTTTT. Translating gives CASSPQTGKIEKLFF.

The CDR3 coding sequence is TGTGCCAGCAGCTCCCAGAAAAATTCACCCCTCCACTTT. This sequence encodes CASSSQKNSPLHF. This sequence joins TRBV7-2 and TRBJ1-6; D remains ambiguous. CDR3 length: 13 residues. The V and J ends lost 4 bases and 7 bases respectively, with 8 bases between them. The V gene's germline CDR1 is SGHTA and CDR2 FQGNSA.

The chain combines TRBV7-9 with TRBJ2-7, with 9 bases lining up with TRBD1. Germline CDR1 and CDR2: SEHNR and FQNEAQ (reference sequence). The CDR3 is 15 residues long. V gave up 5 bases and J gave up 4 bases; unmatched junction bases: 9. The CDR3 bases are TGTGCCAGCAGCCCAGGCAGGACAGGGGTTTACGAGCAGTACTTC. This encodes CASSPGRTGVYEQYF.

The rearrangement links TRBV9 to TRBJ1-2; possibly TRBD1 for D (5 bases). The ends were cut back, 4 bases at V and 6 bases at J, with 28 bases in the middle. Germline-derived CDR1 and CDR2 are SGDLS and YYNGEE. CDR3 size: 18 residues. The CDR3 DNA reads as TGTGCCAGCAGCCCACCTGAGGGGACTTTTCAATCCCCCCATGGCTACACCTTC. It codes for CASSPPEGTFQSPHGYTF.

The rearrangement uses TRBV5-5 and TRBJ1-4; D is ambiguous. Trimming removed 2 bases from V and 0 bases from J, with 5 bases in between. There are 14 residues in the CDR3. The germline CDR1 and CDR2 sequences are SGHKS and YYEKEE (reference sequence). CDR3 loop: CASSFSATNEKLFF. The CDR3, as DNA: TGTGCCAGCAGCTTCTCTGCAACTAATGAAAAACTGTTTTTT.

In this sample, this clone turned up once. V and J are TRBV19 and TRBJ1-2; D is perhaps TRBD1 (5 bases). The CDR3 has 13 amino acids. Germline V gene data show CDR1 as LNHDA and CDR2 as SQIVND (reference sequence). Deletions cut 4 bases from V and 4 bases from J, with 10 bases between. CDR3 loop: CASSTGLSYGYTF. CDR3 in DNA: TGTGCCAGTAGTACAGGGTTAAGCTATGGCTACACCTTC.

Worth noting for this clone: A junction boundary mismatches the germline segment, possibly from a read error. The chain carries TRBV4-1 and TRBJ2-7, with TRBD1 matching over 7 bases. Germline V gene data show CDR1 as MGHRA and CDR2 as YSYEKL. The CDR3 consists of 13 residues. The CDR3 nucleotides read TGCGCCAGCAGCCATATAGGGACAGTTGAACAGGACTTC. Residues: CASSHIGTVEQDF.

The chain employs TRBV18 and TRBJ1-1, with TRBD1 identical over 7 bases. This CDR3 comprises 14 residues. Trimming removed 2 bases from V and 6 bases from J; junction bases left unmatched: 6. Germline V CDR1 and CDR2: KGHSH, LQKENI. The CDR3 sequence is CASSPSQGVAEAFF. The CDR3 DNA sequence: TGTGCCAGCTCACCAAGCCAGGGGGTTGCTGAAGCTTTCTTT. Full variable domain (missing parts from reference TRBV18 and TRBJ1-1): NAGVMQNPRHLVRRRGQEARLRCSPMKGHSHVYWYRQLPEEGLKFMVYLQKENIIDESGMPKERFSAEFPKEGPSILRIQQVVRGDSAAYFCASSPSQGVAEAFFGQGTRLTVV.

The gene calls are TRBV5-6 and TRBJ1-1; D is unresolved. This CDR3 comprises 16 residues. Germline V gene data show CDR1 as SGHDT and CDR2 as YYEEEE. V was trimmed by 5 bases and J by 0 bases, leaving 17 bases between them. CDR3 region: CASREGSNRVNTEAFF. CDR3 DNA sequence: TGTGCCAGCAGGGAAGGGAGTAACAGAGTGAACACTGAAGCTTTCTTT.

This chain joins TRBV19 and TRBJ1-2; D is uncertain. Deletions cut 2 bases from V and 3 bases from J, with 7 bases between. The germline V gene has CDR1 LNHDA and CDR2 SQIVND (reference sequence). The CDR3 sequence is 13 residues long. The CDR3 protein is CASSILAYYGYTF. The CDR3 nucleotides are TGTGCCAGTAGTATACTAGCCTACTATGGCTACACCTTC.

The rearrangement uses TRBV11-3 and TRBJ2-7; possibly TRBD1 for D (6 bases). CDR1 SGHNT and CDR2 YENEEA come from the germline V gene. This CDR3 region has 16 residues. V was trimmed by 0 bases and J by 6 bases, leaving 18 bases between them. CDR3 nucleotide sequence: TGTGCCAGCAGCTTAGAAAGGCTCGACAGGTACGGCGAGCAGTACTTC. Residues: CASSLERLDRYGEQYF.

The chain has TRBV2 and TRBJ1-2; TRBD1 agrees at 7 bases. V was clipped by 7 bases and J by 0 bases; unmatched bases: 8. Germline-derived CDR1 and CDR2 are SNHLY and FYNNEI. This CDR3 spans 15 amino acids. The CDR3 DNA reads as TGTGCCAGCATTCAGACAGGGTTAGCTAACTATGGCTACACCTTC. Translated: CASIQTGLANYGYTF.

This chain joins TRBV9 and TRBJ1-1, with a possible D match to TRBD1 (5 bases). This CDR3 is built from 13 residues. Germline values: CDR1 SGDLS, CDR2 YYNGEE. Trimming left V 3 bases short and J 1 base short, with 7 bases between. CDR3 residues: CASSGTPNTEAFF. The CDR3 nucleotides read TGTGCCAGCAGCGGGACACCGAACACTGAAGCTTTCTTT.

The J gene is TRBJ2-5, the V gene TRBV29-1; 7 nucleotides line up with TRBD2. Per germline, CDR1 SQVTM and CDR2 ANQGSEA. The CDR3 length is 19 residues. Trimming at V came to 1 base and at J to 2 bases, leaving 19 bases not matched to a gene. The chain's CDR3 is CSVEVGSFSQTGGQETQYF. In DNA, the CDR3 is TGCAGCGTTGAAGTAGGCAGCTTTTCCCAGACCGGGGGGCAAGAGACCCAGTACTTC.

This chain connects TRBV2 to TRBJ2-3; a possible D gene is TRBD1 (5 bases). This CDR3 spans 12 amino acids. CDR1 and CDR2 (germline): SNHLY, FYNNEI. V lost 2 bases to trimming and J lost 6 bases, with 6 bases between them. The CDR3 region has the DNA TGTGCCAGCAGTGAACCAGGGGATACGCAGTATTTT. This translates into CASSEPGDTQYF.

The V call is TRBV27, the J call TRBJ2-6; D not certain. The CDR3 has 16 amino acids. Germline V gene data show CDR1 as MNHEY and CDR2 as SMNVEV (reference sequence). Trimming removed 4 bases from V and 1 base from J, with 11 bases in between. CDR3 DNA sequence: TGTGCCAGCAGTTCACCACGGAGTTCTGGGGCCAACGTCCTGACTTTC. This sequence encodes CASSSPRSSGANVLTF.